This T cell receptor beta chain derives from a study of blood T cell repertoires in COVID-19. Study overall: The United States, Italy and Spain were the sources of the acute and convalescent COVID-19 samples.

CDR1 and CDR2 (germline): LNHDA, SQIVND (reference sequence). Trimming pared 3 bases from V and 7 bases from J, leaving 12 bases between. CDR3 length: 14 amino acids. One Seattle source followed patients from active infection through their disease course. Under the authors' procedure: It was from reference gene primer amplification that nucleated cell counts were estimated. Sequencing used immunoSEQ multiplex PCR; TCRdb keeps in-frame clones, though not all of them. V, J and clone size are taken as reported in that table, and D and trimming were inferred from the DNA itself. Of 55,000 to 70,000 clones listed, about 88% are singletons. This clone was recorded once.

This receptor was identified in a woman aged 60-70 years with COVID-19, enrolled during active disease. V is TRBV19 and J is TRBJ1-4; D is possibly TRBD1 (6 bases). Material for sequencing was peripheral blood. The CDR3 bases are TGTGCCAGTAGTATCGGGGGGCAGACTGAAAAACTGTTTTTT. It codes for CASSIGGQTEKLFF.